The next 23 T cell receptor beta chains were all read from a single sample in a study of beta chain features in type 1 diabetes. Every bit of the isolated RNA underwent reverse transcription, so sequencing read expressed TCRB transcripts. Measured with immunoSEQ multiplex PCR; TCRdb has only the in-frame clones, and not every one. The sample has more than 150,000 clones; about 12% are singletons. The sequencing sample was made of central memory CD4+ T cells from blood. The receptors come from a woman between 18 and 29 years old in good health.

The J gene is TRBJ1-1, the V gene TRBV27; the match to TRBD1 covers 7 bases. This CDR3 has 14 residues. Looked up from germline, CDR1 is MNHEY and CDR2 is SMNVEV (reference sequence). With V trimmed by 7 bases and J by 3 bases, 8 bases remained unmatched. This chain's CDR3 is CASMKQGTDTEAFF. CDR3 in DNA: TGTGCCAGCATGAAACAGGGGACGGACACTGAAGCTTTCTTT.

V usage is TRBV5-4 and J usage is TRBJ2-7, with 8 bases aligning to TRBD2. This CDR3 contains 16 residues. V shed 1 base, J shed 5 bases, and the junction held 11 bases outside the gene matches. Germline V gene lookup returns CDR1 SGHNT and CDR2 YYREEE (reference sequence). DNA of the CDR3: TGTGCCAGCAGCTTGACGAGACGGTCGGGGGGGAACGAGCAGTACTTC. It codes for CASSLTRRSGGNEQYF.

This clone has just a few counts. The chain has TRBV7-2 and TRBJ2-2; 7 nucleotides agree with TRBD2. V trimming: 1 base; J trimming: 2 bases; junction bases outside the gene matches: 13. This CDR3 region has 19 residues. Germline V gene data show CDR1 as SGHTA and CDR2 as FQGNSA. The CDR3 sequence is CASSLDRQASGANTGELFF. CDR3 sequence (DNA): TGTGCCAGCAGCTTAGACCGTCAGGCCAGCGGGGCTAACACCGGGGAGCTGTTTTTT.

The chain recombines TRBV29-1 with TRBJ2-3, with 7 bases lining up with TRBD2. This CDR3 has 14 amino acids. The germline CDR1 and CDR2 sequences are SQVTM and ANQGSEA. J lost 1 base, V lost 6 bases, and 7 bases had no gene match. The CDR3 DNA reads TGCAGCGTAGCTAGCGGAACGGGCACAGATACGCAGTATTTT. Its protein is CSVASGTGTDTQYF.

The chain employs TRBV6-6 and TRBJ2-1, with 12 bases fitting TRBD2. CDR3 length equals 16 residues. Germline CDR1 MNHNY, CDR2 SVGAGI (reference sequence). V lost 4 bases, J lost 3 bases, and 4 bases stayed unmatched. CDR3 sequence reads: CASSSASGRVYNEQFF. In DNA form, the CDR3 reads TGTGCCAGCAGTTCGGCTAGCGGGAGGGTCTACAATGAGCAGTTCTTC.

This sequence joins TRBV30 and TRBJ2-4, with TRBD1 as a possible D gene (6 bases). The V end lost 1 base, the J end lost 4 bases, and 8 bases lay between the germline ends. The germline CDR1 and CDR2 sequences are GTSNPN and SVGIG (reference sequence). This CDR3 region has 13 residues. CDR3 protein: CAWSAQGKNIQYF. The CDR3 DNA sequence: TGTGCCTGGAGTGCTCAGGGGAAAAACATTCAGTACTTC.

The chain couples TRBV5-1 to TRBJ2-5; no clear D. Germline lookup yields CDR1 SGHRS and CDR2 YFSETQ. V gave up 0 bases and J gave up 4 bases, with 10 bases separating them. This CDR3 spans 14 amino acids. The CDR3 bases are TGCGCCAGCAGCTTGGCCTCGGAGTTAGAGACCCAGTACTTC. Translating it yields CASSLASELETQYF.

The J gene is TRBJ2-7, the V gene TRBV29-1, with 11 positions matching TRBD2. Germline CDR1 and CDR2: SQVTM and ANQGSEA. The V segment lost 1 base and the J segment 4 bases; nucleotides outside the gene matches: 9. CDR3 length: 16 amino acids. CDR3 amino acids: CSVEGTHSGRGYEQYF. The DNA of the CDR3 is TGCAGCGTTGAAGGGACTCATAGCGGGAGGGGATACGAGCAGTACTTC.

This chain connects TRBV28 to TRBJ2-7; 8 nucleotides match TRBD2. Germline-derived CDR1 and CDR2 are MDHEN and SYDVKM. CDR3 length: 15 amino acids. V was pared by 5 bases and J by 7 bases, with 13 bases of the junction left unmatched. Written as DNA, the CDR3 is TGTGCCAGCAGTGTACCGGGACTAGATGGCACAGAGCAGTACTTC. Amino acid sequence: CASSVPGLDGTEQYF.

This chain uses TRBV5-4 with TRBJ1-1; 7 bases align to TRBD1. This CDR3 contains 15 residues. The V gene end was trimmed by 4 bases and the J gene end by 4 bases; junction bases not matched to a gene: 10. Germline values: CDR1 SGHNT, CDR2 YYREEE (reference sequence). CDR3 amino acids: CASSSYRGSGTEAFF. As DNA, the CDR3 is TGTGCCAGCAGCAGCTACAGGGGTTCGGGCACTGAAGCTTTCTTT.

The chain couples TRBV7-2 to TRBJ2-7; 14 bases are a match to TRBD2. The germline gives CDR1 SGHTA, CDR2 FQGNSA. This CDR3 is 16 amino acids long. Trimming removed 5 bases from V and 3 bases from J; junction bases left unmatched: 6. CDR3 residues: CASSRTSGRQSYEQYF. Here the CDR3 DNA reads TGTGCCAGCAGCCGGACTAGCGGGAGGCAGAGCTACGAGCAGTACTTC.

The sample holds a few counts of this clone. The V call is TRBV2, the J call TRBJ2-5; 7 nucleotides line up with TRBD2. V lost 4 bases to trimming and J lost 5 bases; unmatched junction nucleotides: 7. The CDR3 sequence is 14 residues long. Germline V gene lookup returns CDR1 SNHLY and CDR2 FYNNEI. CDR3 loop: CASSGGGLGETQYF. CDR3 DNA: TGTGCCAGCAGTGGCGGGGGTCTAGGGGAGACCCAGTACTTC.

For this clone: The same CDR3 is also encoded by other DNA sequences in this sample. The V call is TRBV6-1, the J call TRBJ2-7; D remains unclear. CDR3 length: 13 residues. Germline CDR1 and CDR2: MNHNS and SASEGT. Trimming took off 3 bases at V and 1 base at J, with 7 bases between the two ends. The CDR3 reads CASSESQSYEQYF. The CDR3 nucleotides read TGTGCCAGCAGTGAGTCCCAGTCCTACGAGCAGTACTTC.

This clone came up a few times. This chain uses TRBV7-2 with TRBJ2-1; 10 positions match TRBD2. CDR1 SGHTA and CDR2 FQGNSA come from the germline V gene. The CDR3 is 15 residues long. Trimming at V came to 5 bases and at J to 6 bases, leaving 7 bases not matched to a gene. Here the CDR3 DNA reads TGTGCCAGCAGCCCTCATCTAGCGGGAGTCAATGAGCAGTTCTTC. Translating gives CASSPHLAGVNEQFF.

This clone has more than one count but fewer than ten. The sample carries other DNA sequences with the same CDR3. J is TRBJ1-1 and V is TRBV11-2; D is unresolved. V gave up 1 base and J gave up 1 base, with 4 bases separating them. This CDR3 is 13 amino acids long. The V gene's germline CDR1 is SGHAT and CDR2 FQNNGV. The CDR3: CASSLGGNTEAFF. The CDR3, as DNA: TGTGCCAGCAGCTTAGGCGGGAACACTGAAGCTTTCTTT.

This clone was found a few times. The CDR3 here is CGSGTTSYNEQFF. The CDR3 DNA reads as TGCGGCTCCGGGACTACCTCCTACAATGAGCAGTTCTTC. The chain has TRBV29-1 and TRBJ2-1, with 7 bases identical to TRBD2. The CDR3 is 13 residues long. CDR1 is SQVTM and CDR2 is ANQGSEA in the germline V gene.

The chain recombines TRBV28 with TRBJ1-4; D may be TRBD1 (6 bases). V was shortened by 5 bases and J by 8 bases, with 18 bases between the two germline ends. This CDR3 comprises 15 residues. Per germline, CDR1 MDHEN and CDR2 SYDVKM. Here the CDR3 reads CASSVAGTRQEKLFF. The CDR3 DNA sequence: TGTGCCAGCAGTGTGGCCGGGACACGACAGGAAAAACTGTTTTTT.

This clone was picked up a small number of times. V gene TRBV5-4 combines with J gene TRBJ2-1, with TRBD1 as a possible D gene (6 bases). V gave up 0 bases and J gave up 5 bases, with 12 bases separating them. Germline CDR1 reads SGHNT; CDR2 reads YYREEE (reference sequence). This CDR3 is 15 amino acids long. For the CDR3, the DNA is TGTGCCAGCAGCTTGGTCAGGGGCCGAGACAATGAGCAGTTCTTC. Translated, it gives CASSLVRGRDNEQFF.

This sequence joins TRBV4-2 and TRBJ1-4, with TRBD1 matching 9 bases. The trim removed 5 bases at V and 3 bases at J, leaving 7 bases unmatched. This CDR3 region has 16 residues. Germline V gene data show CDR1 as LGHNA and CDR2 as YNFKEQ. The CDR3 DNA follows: TGTGCCAGCAGCGACGTAGGGACAGGGCCTAATGAAAAACTGTTTTTT. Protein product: CASSDVGTGPNEKLFF.

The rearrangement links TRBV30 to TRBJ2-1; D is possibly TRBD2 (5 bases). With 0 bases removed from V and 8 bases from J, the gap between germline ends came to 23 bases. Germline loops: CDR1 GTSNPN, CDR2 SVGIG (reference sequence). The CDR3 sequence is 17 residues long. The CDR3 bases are TGTGCCTGGAGTGTACGGGGTAGCACTTCCCCTCACCATGAGCAGTTCTTC. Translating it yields CAWSVRGSTSPHHEQFF.

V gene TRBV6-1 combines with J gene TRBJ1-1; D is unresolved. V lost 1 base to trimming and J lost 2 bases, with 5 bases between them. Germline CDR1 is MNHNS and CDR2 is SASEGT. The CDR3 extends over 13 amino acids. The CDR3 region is CASSEVGNTEAFF. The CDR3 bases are TGTGCCAGCAGTGAAGTGGGCAACACTGAAGCTTTCTTT.

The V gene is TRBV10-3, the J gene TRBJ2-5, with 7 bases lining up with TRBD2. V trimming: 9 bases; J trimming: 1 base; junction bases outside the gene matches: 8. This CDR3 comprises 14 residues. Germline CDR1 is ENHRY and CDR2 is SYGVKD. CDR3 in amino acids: CAIGFPSGQETQYF. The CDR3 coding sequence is TGTGCCATAGGGTTCCCTAGCGGCCAAGAGACCCAGTACTTC.

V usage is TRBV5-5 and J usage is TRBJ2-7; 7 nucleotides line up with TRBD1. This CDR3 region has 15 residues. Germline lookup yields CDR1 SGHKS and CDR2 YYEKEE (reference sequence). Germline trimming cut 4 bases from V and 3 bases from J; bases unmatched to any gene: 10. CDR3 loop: CASSQGQTLDYEQYF. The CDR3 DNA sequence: TGTGCCAGCAGCCAGGGACAGACCTTAGACTACGAGCAGTACTTC.